This record covers a single T cell receptor beta chain. Its antigen is undetermined. Method: immunoSEQ multiplex PCR; TCRdb's copy keeps in-frame clones and lacks some. The sample gives tens of thousands of clones, roughly 90% of which show up once; about a sixth is in the top ten. The CDR3 has 14 residues. From germline, CDR1 is MNHNS and CDR2 SASEGT. The germline V and J ends were trimmed by 6 bases and 7 bases, with 15 bases remaining between them. This record comes from a study of OX40 agonist ivuxolimab in advanced cancers. At the level of the study: Patients achieving partial responses numbered three: one hepatocellular carcinoma case and two cutaneous melanoma cases.

Study results and limitations: Dose levels from 0.1 to 3.0 mg/kg saw CD4+ and CD8+ blood T cells expand clonally by week 6.

The material sequenced was CD4+ or CD8+ T cells sorted from blood, taken in a trial of the OX40 agonist ivuxolimab. The TCR sequence derives from an adult with an advanced solid tumor such as melanoma, head and neck, liver or kidney cancer. V gene TRBV6-1 combines with J gene TRBJ1-4, with a possible D match to TRBD1 (5 bases). Written as DNA, the CDR3 is TGTGCCAGCAGGGACACAGGATGGTCTGAAAAACTGTTTTTT. Amino acid sequence: CASRDTGWSEKLFF.